The 16 T cell receptor beta chains in this list originate from one sample, sequenced in a study of blood T cell repertoires in COVID-19. Libraries were prepared by immunoSEQ multiplex PCR; TCRdb keeps only in-frame clonotypes and omits some of them. This sample yields some 68,000 clones, of which 90% are seen a single time; more than 0.4% belongs to the top ten. Sequencing input: peripheral blood. The receptors here all came from a man aged 50 to 60 with COVID-19, enrolled during active disease.

The chain links TRBV4-3 to TRBJ2-6, with D perhaps matching TRBD2 (7 bases). CDR3 length equals 16 residues. In germline, CDR1 is LGHNA, CDR2 YSLEER. V shed 0 bases and J shed 2 bases, with 8 bases lying between them. CDR3 residues: CASSQEGGAGANVLTF. Written as DNA, the CDR3 is TGCGCCAGCAGCCAAGAAGGGGGGGCTGGGGCCAACGTCCTGACTTTC.

The V call is TRBV15, the J call TRBJ2-5; D gene uncertain. This CDR3 region has 15 residues. Germline V lookup: CDR1 LNHNV, CDR2 YYDKDF (reference sequence). V was trimmed by 1 base and J by 8 bases, leaving 17 bases between them. Here the CDR3 reads CATSRASETRETQYF. CDR3 DNA: TGTGCCACCAGCAGAGCGTCAGAGACAAGAGAAACCCAGTACTTC.

The rearrangement links TRBV19 to TRBJ2-4, with 7 bases that match TRBD2. V lost 8 bases and J lost 6; bases outside the gene matches: 1. This CDR3 region has 11 residues. Per germline, CDR1 LNHDA and CDR2 SQIVND (reference sequence). In DNA, the CDR3 is TGTGCCAGTGGACTAGGAAACATTCAGTACTTC. This sequence encodes CASGLGNIQYF.

In this sample, this clone turned up once. CDR3 sequence (DNA): TGTGCCAGCAGCCAAGGCAGGGTCACGGGAAACACCATATATTTT. Amino acid sequence: CASSQGRVTGNTIYF. This chain joins TRBV14 and TRBJ1-3; a weak D match, TRBD1 (5 bases). Deletions cut 1 base from V and 4 bases from J, with 11 bases between. Germline V gene data show CDR1 as SGHDN and CDR2 as FVKESK. The CDR3 covers 15 residues.

This chain uses TRBV29-1 with TRBJ2-3; 14 nucleotides agree with TRBD2. The germline V gene has CDR1 SQVTM and CDR2 ANQGSEA. This CDR3 has 18 residues. V trimming: 3 bases; J trimming: 4 bases; junction bases outside the gene matches: 12. The CDR3 nucleotides read TGCAGCGTTGACGCGGGACTAGCGGGAGTGGGGATCGCAGATACGCAGTATTTT. Translated: CSVDAGLAGVGIADTQYF.

The CDR3 coding sequence is TGTGCCATCAGTTGGACAGGGGAGGGCTACGAGCAGTACTTC. Translating it yields CAISWTGEGYEQYF. V gene TRBV10-3 combines with J gene TRBJ2-7, with TRBD1 identical over 9 bases. V dropped 5 bases and J dropped 3; count of bases not matched to a gene: 5. The V gene's germline CDR1 is ENHRY and CDR2 SYGVKD. The CDR3 is 14 residues long.

The table lists this clone with a count of one. The chain has TRBV11-3 and TRBJ2-7; possibly TRBD1 for D (5 bases). Germline loops: CDR1 SGHNT, CDR2 YENEEA. Trimming stripped 8 bases from V and 4 bases from J, with 12 bases between. This CDR3 comprises 12 residues. CDR3 coding DNA: TGTGCCAGCGGTCAGGGTTCGTACGAGCAGTACTTC. It encodes CASGQGSYEQYF.

The CDR3 nucleotides read TGTGCCAGCCTGGGACAGGCTTTCGGAGGCTACACCTTC. Protein sequence: CASLGQAFGGYTF. The chain links TRBV2 to TRBJ1-2, with 8 bases matching TRBD1. After removal of 8 bases from V and 8 bases from J, the junction contained 10 bases not matched to a gene. This CDR3 spans 13 amino acids. Germline CDR1 is SNHLY and CDR2 is FYNNEI.

The chain has TRBV6-6 and TRBJ1-5; D ambiguous. The CDR3 consists of 13 residues. Looked up from germline, CDR1 is MNHNY and CDR2 is SVGAGI (reference sequence). V shed 5 bases and J shed 9 bases, with 14 bases lying between them. This CDR3 is CASSTGPNRPQHF. In DNA form, the CDR3 reads TGTGCCAGCAGTACGGGTCCGAACCGGCCCCAGCATTTT.

The V and J genes are TRBV7-2 and TRBJ2-3, with TRBD2 identical over 7 bases. Trimming cost V 6 bases and J 4 bases; bases outside gene matches: 4. The CDR3 covers 13 residues. Germline V gene data show CDR1 as SGHTA and CDR2 as FQGNSA. The CDR3 loop reads CASSHSGSDTQYF. The CDR3 DNA follows: TGTGCCAGCAGTCATAGCGGGTCAGATACGCAGTATTTT.

The chain carries TRBV30 and TRBJ1-6; 7 positions agree with TRBD1. The germline V gene has CDR1 GTSNPN and CDR2 SVGIG (reference sequence). The CDR3 covers 15 residues. The V and J ends lost 0 bases and 7 bases, in that order; junction bases with no gene match: 6. As DNA, the CDR3 is TGTGCCTGGAGTGTACTCAGGGGGGTAAATTCACCCCTCCACTTT. Residues: CAWSVLRGVNSPLHF.

The chain is built from TRBV6-5 and TRBJ2-7; D gene uncertain. There are 14 residues in the CDR3. Looked up from germline, CDR1 is MNHEY and CDR2 is SVGAGI. Trimming left V 5 bases short and J 1 base short, with 12 bases between. CDR3 protein: CASSPRRSSYEQYF. In DNA form, the CDR3 reads TGTGCCAGCAGTCCCCGGAGATCGTCCTACGAGCAGTACTTC.

The chain uses TRBV7-3 and TRBJ2-1; 11 bases are shared with TRBD2. This CDR3 is 15 amino acids long. V shed 5 bases, J shed 8 bases, and the junction held 8 bases outside the gene matches. Germline-derived CDR1 and CDR2 are SGHTA and FQGTGA. CDR3 nucleotides: TGTGCCAGCAGCCCCCAGACTAGCGGGGCGCATGAGCAGTTCTTC. Translating gives CASSPQTSGAHEQFF.

The chain combines TRBV6-5 with TRBJ2-7; 8 bases align to TRBD2. Germline-derived CDR1 and CDR2 are MNHEY and SVGAGI. CDR3 length: 14 amino acids. J was trimmed by 7 bases and V by 5 bases; bases with no gene match: 10. Here the CDR3 reads CASSPSAGVKEQYF. The CDR3 DNA reads as TGTGCCAGCAGTCCCTCAGCGGGAGTGAAAGAGCAGTACTTC.

This chain connects TRBV11-2 to TRBJ2-1, with TRBD2 matching over 10 bases. J gave up 9 bases and V 3 bases, and 8 bases lay outside the gene matches. CDR1 is SGHAT, CDR2 FQNNGV, per germline. There are 15 residues in the CDR3. The CDR3 loop reads CASSFMLAGAGEQFF. The CDR3 DNA reads as TGTGCCAGCAGCTTTATGCTAGCGGGAGCGGGTGAGCAGTTCTTC. The whole variable domain, remainder taken from reference TRBV11-2 and TRBJ2-1, is EAGVAQSPRYKIIEKRQSVAFWCNPISGHATLYWYQQILGQGPKLLIQFQNNGVVDDSQLPKDRFSAERLKGVDSTLKIQPAKLEDSAVYLCASSFMLAGAGEQFFGPGTRLTVL.

The chain combines TRBV10-3 with TRBJ2-5, with 7 bases lining up with TRBD1. The V segment lost 3 bases and the J segment 4 bases; nucleotides outside the gene matches: 11. Germline assignment: CDR1 ENHRY and CDR2 SYGVKD. The CDR3 is 16 residues long. Here the CDR3 reads CAISDNLGRGLETQYF. The CDR3 DNA reads TGTGCCATCAGTGATAATCTGGGCAGGGGGTTAGAGACCCAGTACTTC.